These 7 T cell receptor beta chains were sequenced from one sample in a study of blood T cells in healthy people across ages. A second PCR of roughly 7 to 11 cycles used a sample-barcoded 5' primer and a J-beta primer mix. TCRdb re-analysed the 5' RACE reads in MiXCR, keeping a single row per CDR3 protein. The sample lists hundreds of thousands of distinct CDR3 sequences, 20% to 25% seen once, with 3% to 4.5% in the top ten. The sample consisted of blood. These TCRs come from a man aged 65 to 79 in good health.

This clonotype was counted a single time. At one end, the junction sequence differs from germline, possibly due to a read error. CDR3 coding DNA: TGTGCCATTAGTGAGGCAGAACAGGGCTACACTGAAGCTTTCTTT. Translation: CAISEAEQGYTEAFF. This rearrangement joins TRBV10-3 to TRBJ1-1; D is possibly TRBD1 (6 bases). Germline CDR1 ENHRY, CDR2 SYGVKD. The CDR3 covers 15 residues.

This rearrangement joins TRBV29-1 to TRBJ1-5; D unclear. Germline values: CDR1 SQVTM, CDR2 ANQGSEA. The germline V and J ends were trimmed by 4 bases and 1 base, with 8 bases remaining between them. This CDR3 is built from 13 residues. CDR3 DNA: TGCAGCGTTGGGAGGGCCAGCAATCAGCCCCAGCATTTT. It codes for CSVGRASNQPQHF.

V gene TRBV20-1 combines with J gene TRBJ2-5, with 7 bases that match TRBD2. The DNA end is more similar to TRBJ2-1, so the J call may be wrong. Germline CDR1 DFQATT, CDR2 SNEGSKA (reference sequence). This CDR3 is 16 amino acids long. The CDR3 reads CSAQRGEGSGQNEQFF. The CDR3, as DNA: TGCAGTGCTCAGAGAGGGGAGGGTAGCGGGCAAAATGAGCAGTTCTTC.

This clonotype was picked up a small number of times. V is TRBV18 and J is TRBJ2-7; TRBD1 aligns across 7 bases. The CDR3 loop spans 14 amino acids. V dropped 2 bases and J dropped 3; count of bases not matched to a gene: 4. Germline CDR1 is KGHSH and CDR2 is LQKENI. The CDR3, as DNA: TGTGCCAGCTCACCATCGCGACAGGGCTACGAGCAGTACTTC. It yields the protein CASSPSRQGYEQYF.

This clonotype appeared a single time. The CDR3 loop is CASSELAGGPYEQYF. The DNA of the CDR3 is TGTGCCAGCAGTGAATTAGCGGGAGGGCCCTACGAGCAGTACTTC. J is TRBJ2-7 and V is TRBV25-1, with 11 bases aligning to TRBD2. The germline CDR1 and CDR2 sequences are MGHDK and SYGVNS. The CDR3 extends over 15 amino acids. With V trimmed by 1 base and J by 2 bases, 1 base remained unmatched.

V usage is TRBV24-1 and J usage is TRBJ2-1; 10 bases are a match to TRBD2. Looked up from germline, CDR1 is KGHDR and CDR2 is SFDVKD. V lost 8 bases, J lost 0 bases, and 6 bases stayed unmatched. CDR3 length equals 16 residues. The CDR3 spells CATTRSSGSSYNEQFF. CDR3 DNA sequence: TGTGCCACCACCAGATCTAGCGGGAGCTCCTACAATGAGCAGTTCTTC.

In this sample, this clonotype turned up a few times. This CDR3 is CASSLGLAGDHLETQYF. The CDR3 region has the DNA TGCGCCAGCAGCTTGGGTCTAGCGGGAGATCATTTGGAGACCCAGTACTTC. The chain recombines TRBV5-1 with TRBJ2-7; 10 bases map to TRBD2. The J call may be in error: the DNA end matches TRBJ2-5 better. The CDR3 runs 17 residues. Germline CDR1 and CDR2: SGHRS and YFSETQ.